This T cell receptor (beta chain) was sequenced in a study of shared clonotypes between healthy human individuals. Concerning this clone: Its cognate antigen is unknown.

Study results and limitations: Represented diversity (both genetic and exposure-history) was limited by the small number of donors. Naive subsets tended to show greater estimated richness than memory subsets. Non-shared clonotypes showed lower generation probabilities than clonotypes common to all four donors.

CD4+ cells yielded CD45RA+ naive and CD45RA-negative memory subsets. The repertoire was sequenced with immunoSEQ multiplex PCR; TCRdb's copy has only in-frame clones and lacks some. The sample has roughly 2.2 million clones; just under 95% are singletons. CDR1 and CDR2 from the germline V gene are MRHNA and SNTAGT. The CDR3 extends over 16 amino acids. The V segment lost 3 bases and the J segment 2 bases; nucleotides outside the gene matches: 3. The receptor was derived from a man aged 18-30 years in good health. Some clones in this sample may be carry-over from other donors' samples. V usage is TRBV6-4 and J usage is TRBJ2-6; 8 nucleotides match TRBD1. The sequenced material came from naive CD4+ T cells from PBMCs. Regarding subset: CD45RA+ positively selected. CDR3 coding DNA: TGTGCCAGCAGTGAACACAGGGGGGCTGGGGCCAACGTCCTGACTTTC. This sequence encodes CASSEHRGAGANVLTF.